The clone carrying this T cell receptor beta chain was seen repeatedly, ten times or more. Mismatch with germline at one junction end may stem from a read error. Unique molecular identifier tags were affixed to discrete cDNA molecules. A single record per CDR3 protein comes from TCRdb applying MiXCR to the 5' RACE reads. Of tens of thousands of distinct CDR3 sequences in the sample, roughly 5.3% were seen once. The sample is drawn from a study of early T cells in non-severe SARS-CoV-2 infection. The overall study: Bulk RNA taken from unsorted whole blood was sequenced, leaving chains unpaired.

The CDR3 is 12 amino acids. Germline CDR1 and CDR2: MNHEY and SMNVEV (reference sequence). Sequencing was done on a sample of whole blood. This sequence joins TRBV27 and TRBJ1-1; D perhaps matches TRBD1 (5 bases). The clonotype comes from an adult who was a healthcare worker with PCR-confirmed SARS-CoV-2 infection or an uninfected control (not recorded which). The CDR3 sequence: CASSPLGGEVFF. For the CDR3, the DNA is TGTGCCAGCAGTCCCCTCGGGGGAGAAGTTTTCTTT.